These 16 T cell receptor beta chains share one sample of origin, sequenced in a study of beta chain features in type 1 diabetes. Study observations and caveats: All four CD4+ subsets of Type 1 diabetes patients contained TCRB CDR3s that were moderately but significantly shorter.

These TCRs are of unknown antigen specificity. Every bit of the isolated RNA underwent reverse transcription, so sequencing read expressed TCRB transcripts. Method: immunoSEQ multiplex PCR; TCRdb's copy keeps in-frame clones and lacks some. Among some 150,000 clones, about 13% were seen once, and the ten largest hold 1.3%. The sample comprised central memory CD4+ T cells from blood. These receptor sequences come from a man younger than 30 with type 1 diabetes.

This chain uses TRBV2 with TRBJ2-3; a weak D match, TRBD2 (6 bases). This CDR3 comprises 15 residues. In germline, CDR1 is SNHLY, CDR2 FYNNEI. The V end lost 11 bases, the J end lost 2 bases, and 20 bases lay between the germline ends. The DNA of the CDR3 is TGTGCCTCCCAGGGCGGAGGAGGGCCCACAGATACGCAGTATTTT. It yields the protein CASQGGGGPTDTQYF.

The chain couples TRBV7-2 to TRBJ2-5; D unclear. CDR1 and CDR2 (germline): SGHTA, FQGNSA. V lost 3 bases, J lost 0 bases, and 5 bases lay in between. The CDR3 runs 13 residues. DNA for the CDR3: TGTGCCAGCAGCTTGGGATACCAAGAGACCCAGTACTTC. It encodes CASSLGYQETQYF.

The chain joins TRBV20-1 to TRBJ1-2; tentative D call: TRBD1 (5 bases). Germline lookup yields CDR1 DFQATT and CDR2 SNEGSKA (reference sequence). V was pared by 5 bases and J by 6 bases, with 10 bases between. The CDR3 consists of 11 residues. The CDR3: CSAGYRNGYTF. The CDR3 bases are TGCAGTGCTGGGTACAGGAATGGCTACACCTTC.

This clone was counted ten times or more. The gene calls are TRBV6-1 and TRBJ2-1; 8 bases agree with TRBD1. Unmatched junction bases numbered 10, after V lost 4 bases and J lost 8 bases. This CDR3 region has 15 residues. Germline CDR1 and CDR2: MNHNS and SASEGT. This CDR3 is CASSGSQGARDEQFF. The CDR3 DNA is TGTGCCAGCAGTGGCTCGCAGGGGGCAAGAGATGAGCAGTTCTTC.

The chain recombines TRBV30 with TRBJ2-3; maybe TRBD2 (6 bases). The ends were cut back, 5 bases at V and 2 bases at J, with 14 bases in the middle. The CDR3 runs 14 residues. Germline V gene data show CDR1 as GTSNPN and CDR2 as SVGIG (reference sequence). CDR3 amino acids: CAWGRRGLTDTQYF. The CDR3 nucleotides read TGTGCCTGGGGGCGGCGGGGCCTCACAGATACGCAGTATTTT.

This clone was detected many times. The chain combines TRBV11-2 with TRBJ2-3; D tentatively reads TRBD1 or TRBD2 (5 bases each). Germline CDR1 and CDR2: SGHAT and FQNNGV. V was cut by 0 bases and J by 1 base, with 11 bases left in between. The CDR3 is 16 residues long. The CDR3 sequence: CASSLDPRGRTDTQYF. The CDR3 nucleotides are TGTGCCAGCAGCTTAGATCCTCGGGGACGCACAGATACGCAGTATTTT.

This clone turned up a few times. The chain couples TRBV7-2 to TRBJ1-1; perhaps TRBD1 as D (5 bases). The length of the CDR3 is 13 residues. V was shortened by 0 bases and J by 6 bases, with 8 bases between the two germline ends. Germline CDR1 SGHTA, CDR2 FQGNSA. For the CDR3, the DNA is TGTGCCAGCAGCTTAGCAGGGGCTCCTGAAGCTTTCTTT. This gives the protein CASSLAGAPEAFF.

This rearrangement joins TRBV30 to TRBJ2-1; a weak D match, TRBD2 (7 bases). CDR1 and CDR2 from the germline V gene are GTSNPN and SVGIG (reference sequence). V dropped 6 bases and J dropped 0 bases, with 9 bases sitting between them. CDR3 length: 13 residues. CDR3 residues: CACGGPSYNEQFF. The CDR3 nucleotides read TGTGCCTGCGGGGGGCCCTCCTACAATGAGCAGTTCTTC. Variable domain in full (rest from reference TRBV30 and TRBJ2-1): SQTIHQWPATLVQPVGSPLSLECTVEGTSNPNLYWYRQAAGRGLQLLFYSVGIGQISSEVPQNLSASRPQDRQFILSSKKLLLSDSGFYLCACGGPSYNEQFFGPGTRLTVL.

There are a few counts of this clone. The V call is TRBV9, the J call TRBJ2-3; 9 bases line up with TRBD2. This CDR3 region has 15 residues. V lost 2 bases, J lost 1 base, and 2 bases stayed unmatched. Germline CDR1 SGDLS, CDR2 YYNGEE. CDR3 DNA sequence: TGTGCCAGCAGCGTTTTAGCGGGGGGCACAGATACGCAGTATTTT. Amino acids: CASSVLAGGTDTQYF.

The chain has TRBV7-9 and TRBJ1-6; D is undetermined. V dropped 1 base and J dropped 8 bases, with 12 bases sitting between them. Germline lookup yields CDR1 SEHNR and CDR2 FQNEAQ (reference sequence). The CDR3 is 15 residues long. CDR3 bases: TGTGCCAGCAGCTTAGAAGCGGGGTGGGATTCACCCCTCCACTTT. This sequence encodes CASSLEAGWDSPLHF. The full variable domain, completed using reference TRBV7-9 and TRBJ1-6, is DTGVSQNPRHKITKRGQNVTFRCDPISEHNRLYWYRQTLGQGPEFLTYFQNEAQLEKSRLLSDRFSAERPKGSFSTLEIQRTEQGDSAMYLCASSLEAGWDSPLHFGNGTRLTVT.

The chain carries TRBV5-1 and TRBJ1-1, with 8 bases that match TRBD1. Trimming at V came to 5 bases and at J to 1 base, leaving 13 bases not matched to a gene. The CDR3 length is 17 residues. CDR1 SGHRS and CDR2 YFSETQ come from the germline V gene. For the CDR3, the DNA is TGCGCCAGCAGGCCCGCATTCAGGGGGCGCGAGAACACTGAAGCTTTCTTT. Its translation: CASRPAFRGRENTEAFF.

Ten or more counts support this clone. The rearrangement joins TRBV2 to TRBJ2-3; D gene ambiguous. Germline V gives CDR1 SNHLY, CDR2 FYNNEI. V shed 2 bases and J shed 2 bases, with 8 bases lying between them. This CDR3 spans 14 amino acids. CDR3 loop: CASSESQATDTQYF. The CDR3 DNA reads TGTGCCAGCAGTGAAAGTCAGGCCACAGATACGCAGTATTTT.

The CDR3 DNA reads TGTGCCAGCAGCTTGGGGACACTGGATGGGAAAGATACGCAGTATTTT. It yields the protein CASSLGTLDGKDTQYF. The V and J genes are TRBV7-9 and TRBJ2-3, with D maybe TRBD1 (6 bases). Looked up from germline, CDR1 is SEHNR and CDR2 is FQNEAQ (reference sequence). Trimming removed 3 bases at V and 5 bases at J, with 18 bases between. There are 16 residues in the CDR3.

This clone was seen a handful of times. The rearrangement uses TRBV5-1 and TRBJ2-3, with 12 bases identical to TRBD2. The V gene's germline CDR1 is SGHRS and CDR2 YFSETQ. V lost 4 bases, J lost 2 bases, and 8 bases stayed unmatched. The CDR3 runs to 17 residues. CDR3 nucleotides: TGCGCCAGCAGCCGCCAAGGACTAGCGGGGATCACAGATACGCAGTATTTT. Amino acids: CASSRQGLAGITDTQYF.

This clone was counted at least ten times. The chain links TRBV7-8 to TRBJ2-2, with D possibly matching TRBD2 (5 bases). Deletions cut 3 bases from V and 2 bases from J, with 13 bases between. This CDR3 has 16 residues. Germline V gene data show CDR1 as SGHVS and CDR2 as FQNEAQ. CDR3 sequence reads: CASSLDSILNTGELFF. CDR3 bases: TGTGCCAGCAGCTTGGACTCGATTCTAAACACCGGGGAGCTGTTTTTT. Full variable domain (outside the CDR3, taken from reference TRBV7-8 and TRBJ2-2): GAGVSQSPRYKVAKRGQDVALRCDPISGHVSLFWYQQALGQGPEFLTYFQNEAQLDKSGLPSDRFFAERPEGSVSTLKIQRTQQEDSAVYLCASSLDSILNTGELFFGEGSRLTVL.

In this sample, this clone turned up a few times. The gene calls are TRBV9 and TRBJ2-1; possible D gene TRBD1, 6 bases. The V end lost 6 bases, the J end lost 6 bases, and 22 bases lay between the germline ends. This CDR3 is 16 amino acids long. Germline assignment: CDR1 SGDLS and CDR2 YYNGEE. The CDR3 nucleotides are TGTGCCAGCACCAAGGACGGTCCAGGGGTTGGCAATGAGCAGTTCTTC. This gives the protein CASTKDGPGVGNEQFF.